The present entry profiles one T cell receptor (beta chain) with its context. Some clones are missing from TCRdb's copy, which holds only in-frame ones; the method was immunoSEQ multiplex PCR. The sample records fewer than 130,000 clones, just over 90% being singletons. The data are from a study of T cell changes during pregnancy in multiple sclerosis. This CDR3 region has 16 residues. V shed 2 bases and J 2 bases; nucleotides not matched to a gene: 9. CDR1 is SGDLS and CDR2 is YYNGEE in the germline V gene. The source material was peripheral blood, sampled after pregnancy. The receptor's source is a female donor with multiple sclerosis, enrolled in a pregnancy study. This rearrangement joins TRBV9 to TRBJ1-2; 7 positions match TRBD1. CDR3 in amino acids: CASSVHDRVINYGYTF. CDR3 nucleotide sequence: TGTGCCAGCAGCGTTCATGACAGGGTCATCAACTATGGCTACACCTTC.